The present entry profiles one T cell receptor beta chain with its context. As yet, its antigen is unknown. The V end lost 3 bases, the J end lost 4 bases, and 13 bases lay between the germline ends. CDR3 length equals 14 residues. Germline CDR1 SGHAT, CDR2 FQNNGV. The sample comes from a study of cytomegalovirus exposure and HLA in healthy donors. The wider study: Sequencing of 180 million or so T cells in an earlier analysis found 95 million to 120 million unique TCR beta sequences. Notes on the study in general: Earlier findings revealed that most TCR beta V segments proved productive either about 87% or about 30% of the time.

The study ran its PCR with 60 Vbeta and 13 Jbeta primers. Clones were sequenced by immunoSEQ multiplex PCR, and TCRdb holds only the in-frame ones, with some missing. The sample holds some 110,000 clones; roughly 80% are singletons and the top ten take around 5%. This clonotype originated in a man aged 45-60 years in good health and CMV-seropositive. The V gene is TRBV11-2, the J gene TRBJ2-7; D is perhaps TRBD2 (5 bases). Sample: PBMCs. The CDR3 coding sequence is TGTGCCAGCAGCTTTTTGGACTCCACTTACGAGCAGTACTTC. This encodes CASSFLDSTYEQYF.